These T cell receptor beta chains were read from a single sample in a study of OX40 agonist ivuxolimab in advanced cancers. Libraries were prepared by immunoSEQ multiplex PCR; TCRdb keeps only in-frame clonotypes and omits some of them. The sample lists about 68,000 clones, about 90% occurring once. The sequenced sample was CD4+ or CD8+ T cells sorted from blood, obtained in a trial of the OX40 agonist ivuxolimab. These TCRs come from an adult with an advanced solid tumor such as melanoma, head and neck, liver or kidney cancer. The CDR3 runs from the conserved cysteine through the conserved F or W. The order of the fields is J gene, clone size, D gene, CDR3 length, V gene, CDR3 protein, CDR3 DNA. The D gene is left open where the match is weak. Clone size is shown for a subset of rows, as once, few, many or a class of expanded clone.

>TRBJ2-6|.|.|15|TRBV5-1
CASSFGGTGANVLTF
TGCGCCAGCAGCTTCGGGGGCACTGGGGCCAACGTCCTGACTTTC
>TRBJ2-2|.|TRBD2|15|TRBV19
CASSPGGSVTGELFF
TGTGCCAGTAGCCCTGGCGGGAGTGTCACCGGGGAGCTGTTTTTT
>TRBJ1-1|.|.|15|TRBV5-4
CASSFIGRAGAEAFF
TGTGCCAGCAGCTTCATTGGCAGGGCGGGCGCTGAAGCTTTCTTT
>TRBJ2-1|few|.|9|TRBV6-6
CASASLLFF
TGTGCCAGTGCTTCTCTGCTGTTCTTC
>TRBJ1-5|.|TRBD1|15|TRBV28
CASRPGQGLGQPQHF
TGTGCCAGCAGACCGGGACAGGGCTTAGGTCAGCCCCAGCATTTT
>TRBJ2-1|.|.|10|TRBV29-1
CSVRNNEQFF
TGCAGCGTCAGAAACAATGAGCAGTTCTTC
>TRBJ2-1|.|.|13|TRBV7-9
CASSFSTTGEQFF
TGTGCCAGCAGCTTTTCAACAACGGGTGAGCAGTTCTTC
>TRBJ2-1|.|.|17|TRBV7-9
CASSLAVVGGPGNEQFF
TGTGCCAGCAGCTTAGCGGTGGTTGGGGGTCCAGGCAATGAGCAGTTCTTC
>TRBJ1-2|.|TRBD1|15|TRBV11-3
CASSSRQGPNYGYTF
TGTGCCAGCAGCTCCCGACAGGGTCCTAACTATGGCTACACCTTC
>TRBJ2-7|.|TRBD1|15|TRBV10-2
CASSEPGQGGYEQYF
TGCGCCAGCAGTGAGCCGGGACAGGGGGGCTACGAGCAGTACTTC
>TRBJ2-2|.|TRBD2|14|TRBV28
CAGGLSGSTGELFF
TGTGCCGGGGGATTAAGCGGGAGCACCGGGGAGCTGTTTTTT
>TRBJ1-4|.|.|15|TRBV28
CASSLWEGGDEKLFF
TGTGCCAGCAGTTTATGGGAGGGAGGAGATGAAAAACTGTTTTTT
>TRBJ2-3|.|.|13|TRBV6-6
CASRKTVPDTQYF
TGTGCCAGCAGAAAAACGGTGCCAGATACGCAGTATTTT
>TRBJ2-2|once|TRBD2|17|TRBV9
CASSGPLAGGNTGELFF
TGTGCCAGCAGCGGACCTTTAGCGGGAGGTAACACCGGGGAGCTGTTTTTT
>TRBJ2-1|.|TRBD2|18|TRBV5-1
CASSSNPGLAGKLYEQFF
TGCGCCAGCAGCTCTAATCCGGGACTAGCGGGAAAGCTGTATGAGCAGTTCTTC
>TRBJ2-2|.|TRBD1|16|TRBV5-1
CASSFGTGGWTGELFF
TGCGCCAGCAGCTTCGGGACAGGGGGCTGGACCGGGGAGCTGTTTTTT
>TRBJ2-4|.|TRBD2|17|TRBV19
CASSISGSDLAKNIQYF
TGTGCCAGTAGCATTAGCGGGAGTGATCTAGCCAAAAACATTCAGTACTTC
>TRBJ1-5|.|TRBD1|15|TRBV5-6
CASSTRQGLNQPQHF
TGTGCCAGCAGCACGCGACAGGGCCTAAATCAGCCCCAGCATTTT
>TRBJ2-3|.|TRBD1|15|TRBV9
CASSATGAGTDTQYF
TGTGCCAGCAGCGCGACAGGGGCGGGCACAGATACGCAGTATTTT
>TRBJ2-7|.|TRBD2|14|TRBV27
CASGYSGRFSEQYF
TGTGCCAGCGGTTATAGCGGGAGATTCAGCGAGCAGTACTTC
>TRBJ1-1|.|.|14|TRBV19
CASSSAQLNTEAFF
TGTGCCAGTAGTAGTGCCCAATTGAACACTGAAGCTTTCTTT
>TRBJ2-2|.|TRBD2|16|TRBV7-9
CASSNRGGVNTGELFF
TGTGCCAGCAGCAACCGGGGGGGAGTGAACACCGGGGAGCTGTTTTTT
>TRBJ2-7|.|.|11|TRBV7-2
CASSSIAEQYF
TGTGCCAGCAGCTCTATTGCCGAGCAGTACTTC
>TRBJ2-5|.|.|14|TRBV6-1
CASSVLGDGETQYF
TGTGCCAGCAGTGTGCTAGGGGATGGAGAGACCCAGTACTTC
>TRBJ2-3|once|.|15|TRBV6-5
CASSWRLVGTDTQYF
TGTGCCAGCAGTTGGCGACTAGTAGGCACAGATACGCAGTATTTT
>TRBJ2-7|.|.|13|TRBV11-3
CASSPPRADEQYF
TGTGCCAGCAGCCCCCCGCGGGCAGACGAGCAGTACTTC
>TRBJ1-3|.|.|19|TRBV6-1
CASSESRDARAFSGNTIYF
TGTGCCAGCAGCGAATCCCGCGATGCCAGGGCCTTCTCTGGAAACACCATATATTTT
>TRBJ2-7|.|.|14|TRBV12-2
CASRLGAGNYEQYF
TGTGCAAGTCGCTTAGGAGCCGGGAACTACGAGCAGTACTTC
>TRBJ2-7|.|.|14|TRBV21-1
CASSNRDRPYEQYF
TGTGCCAGCAGCAACCGGGACAGGCCCTACGAGCAGTACTTC
>TRBJ2-7|.|.|15|TRBV9
CASSVEEGDNYEQYF
TGTGCCAGCAGCGTAGAAGAGGGGGATAACTACGAGCAGTACTTC
>TRBJ2-2|.|.|15|TRBV11-3
CASSFGGVNTGELFF
TGTGCCAGCAGCTTCGGGGGAGTCAACACCGGGGAGCTGTTTTTT
>TRBJ1-5|.|TRBD1|12|TRBV6-1
CASTGGNQPQHF
TGTGCCAGTACAGGGGGGAATCAGCCCCAGCATTTT
>TRBJ2-7|.|.|16|TRBV7-9
CASSPWGQLISYEQYF
TGTGCCAGCAGCCCATGGGGGCAGTTGATCTCCTACGAGCAGTACTTC
>TRBJ2-3|.|.|14|TRBV27
CASSLSRPMGGQYF
TGTGCCAGCAGCCTATCCCGGCCGATGGGGGGGCAGTATTTT
>TRBJ1-5|.|TRBD1|11|TRBV6-1
CAMGTGQPQHF
TGTGCCATGGGGACAGGGCAGCCCCAGCATTTT
>TRBJ2-1|.|.|14|TRBV19
CASKVQGTVNEQFF
TGTGCCAGTAAGGTTCAAGGAACGGTCAATGAGCAGTTCTTC
>TRBJ2-7|.|TRBD1|15|TRBV4-2
CASSQPGQGSYEQYF
TGTGCCAGCAGCCAACCCGGACAGGGGAGCTACGAGCAGTACTTC
>TRBJ1-3|.|.|14|TRBV10-3
CAIRERGVGNTIYF
TGTGCCATCAGGGAACGGGGTGTTGGAAACACCATATATTTT
>TRBJ2-5|once|.|11|TRBV6-1
CASSEDVAQYF
TGTGCCAGCAGTGAAGACGTGGCCCAGTACTTC
>TRBJ2-3|.|TRBD2|14|TRBV11-1
CASSLAGRTDTQYF
TGTGCCAGCAGCCTAGCGGGCCGCACAGATACGCAGTATTTT
>TRBJ2-7|.|.|13|TRBV11-2
CASSLESPYEQYF
TGTGCCAGCAGCTTAGAGTCCCCCTACGAGCAGTACTTC
>TRBJ2-7|once|.|12|TRBV28
CASSLGGYEQYF
TGTGCCAGCAGTTTAGGGGGTTACGAGCAGTACTTC